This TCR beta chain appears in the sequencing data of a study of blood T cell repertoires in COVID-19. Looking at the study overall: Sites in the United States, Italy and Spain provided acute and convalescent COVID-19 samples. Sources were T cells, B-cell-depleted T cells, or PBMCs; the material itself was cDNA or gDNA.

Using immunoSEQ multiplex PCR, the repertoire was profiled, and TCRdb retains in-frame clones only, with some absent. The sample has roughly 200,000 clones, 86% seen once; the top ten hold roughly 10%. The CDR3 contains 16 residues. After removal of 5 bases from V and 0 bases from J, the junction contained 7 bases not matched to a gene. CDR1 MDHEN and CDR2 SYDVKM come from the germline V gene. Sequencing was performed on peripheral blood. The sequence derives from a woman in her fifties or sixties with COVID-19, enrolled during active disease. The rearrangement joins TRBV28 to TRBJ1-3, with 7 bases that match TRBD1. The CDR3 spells CASSRTGTSSGNTIYF. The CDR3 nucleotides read TGTGCCAGCAGTCGGACAGGAACCAGCTCTGGAAACACCATATATTTT. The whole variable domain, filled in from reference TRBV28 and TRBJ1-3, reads DVKVTQSSRYLVKRTGEKVFLECVQDMDHENMFWYRQDPGLGLRLIYFSYDVKMKEKGDIPEGYSVSREKKERFSLILESASTNQTSMYLCASSRTGTSSGNTIYFGEGSWLTVV.